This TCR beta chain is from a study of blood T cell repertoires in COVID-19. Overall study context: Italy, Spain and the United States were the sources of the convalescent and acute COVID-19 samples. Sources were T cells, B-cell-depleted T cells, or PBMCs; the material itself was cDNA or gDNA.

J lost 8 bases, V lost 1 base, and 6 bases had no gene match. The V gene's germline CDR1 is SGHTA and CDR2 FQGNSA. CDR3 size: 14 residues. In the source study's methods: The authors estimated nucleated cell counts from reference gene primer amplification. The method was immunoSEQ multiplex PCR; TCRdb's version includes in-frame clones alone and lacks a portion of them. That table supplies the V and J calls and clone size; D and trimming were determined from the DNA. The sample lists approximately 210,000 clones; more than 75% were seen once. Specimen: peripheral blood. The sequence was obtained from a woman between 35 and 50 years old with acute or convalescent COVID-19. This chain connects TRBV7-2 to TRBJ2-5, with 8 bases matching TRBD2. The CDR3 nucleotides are TGTGCCAGCAGCTTAGGAGGGACTAGAAGAACCCAGTACTTC. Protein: CASSLGGTRRTQYF.